The rows below give T cell receptor beta chains drawn from one sample of a study of blood T cell repertoires in COVID-19. Some clones are missing from TCRdb's copy, which holds only in-frame ones; the method was immunoSEQ multiplex PCR. This table holds about 140,000 clones, about 77% found once. The sequenced material came from peripheral blood. The source of these receptors is a woman between 45 and 60 years old with active or convalescent COVID-19. The CDR3 runs from the conserved cysteine through the conserved F or W. A D gene is named only where the DNA matches it firmly. Only part of the rows carry a size: once, few, many, or a class if the clone is expanded.

clone_size j_call d_call v_call cdr3_aa cdr3_nt
few TRBJ1-1 - TRBV9 CASSSRAGLSTEAFF TGTGCCAGCAGCTCAAGAGCAGGGCTTAGCACTGAAGCTTTCTTT
once TRBJ2-2 - TRBV6-2/TRBV6-3 CASSPQRTVTGELFF TGTGCCAGCAGCCCCCAGAGGACAGTCACCGGGGAGCTGTTTTTT
- TRBJ1-5 TRBD1 TRBV7-2 CASSWTGGENQPQHF TGTGCCAGCAGTTGGACAGGGGGGGAGAATCAGCCCCAGCATTTT
- TRBJ1-1 - TRBV5-1 CASSSGGVNTEAFF TGCGCCAGCAGCTCCGGCGGGGTGAACACTGAAGCTTTCTTT
- TRBJ2-1 TRBD2 TRBV5-4 CASSSGLAGGLEQFF TGTGCCAGCAGCTCGGGACTAGCGGGAGGCCTCGAGCAGTTCTTC
- TRBJ2-5 - TRBV27 CASSLTGLKGTQYF TGTGCCAGCAGTTTAACAGGGCTGAAGGGGACCCAGTACTTC
- TRBJ1-5 TRBD1 TRBV24-1 CATSDSGQGVRHQPQHF TGTGCCACCAGTGACTCCGGACAGGGGGTTCGCCATCAGCCCCAGCATTTT
- TRBJ2-5 TRBD2 TRBV2 CASSEVAGSSGGQETQYF TGTGCCAGCAGTGAGGTCGCTGGGAGTAGCGGGGGTCAGGAGACCCAGTACTTC
- TRBJ1-6 TRBD1 TRBV20-1 CSASDGGTGNSPLHF TGCAGTGCTAGTGATGGCGGGACAGGAAATTCACCCCTCCACTTT
once TRBJ2-1 - TRBV6-2/TRBV6-3 CASSYPLTGNEEQFF TGTGCCAGCAGTTACCCGTTGACTGGAAATGAAGAGCAGTTCTTC
- TRBJ2-5 TRBD1 TRBV10-3 CATALGGGETQYF TGTGCCACCGCGTTAGGGGGCGGGGAGACCCAGTACTTC
- TRBJ1-6 - TRBV3-1/TRBV3-2 CASSQGSPSRSPLHF TGTGCCAGCAGCCAAGGTTCGCCCTCTAGGTCACCCCTCCACTTT
- TRBJ2-2 - TRBV6-5 CASSYSRRRAGGELFF TGTGCCAGCAGTTACTCAAGGAGAAGGGCGGGCGGGGAGCTGTTTTTT
- TRBJ2-1 - TRBV6-5 CASSYYRNEQFF TGTGCCAGCAGTTACTATCGCAATGAGCAGTTCTTC
- TRBJ1-6 - TRBV5-6 CASRPDSSNSPLHF TGTGCCAGCAGGCCGGACAGCTCTAATTCACCCCTCCACTTT
once TRBJ2-2 TRBD2 TRBV6-5 CASRTSGVPGGELFF TGTGCCAGCAGGACTAGCGGGGTTCCGGGCGGGGAGCTGTTTTTT
once TRBJ2-1 TRBD2 TRBV7-3 CASSLAGTSGDNEQFF TGTGCCAGCAGCCTCGCCGGGACTAGCGGGGACAATGAGCAGTTCTTC
once TRBJ2-2 - TRBV30 CAWKAGTNTGELFF TGTGCCTGGAAGGCGGGGACCAACACCGGGGAGCTGTTTTTT
- TRBJ1-2 - TRBV12-3/TRBV12-4 CASSPRRAGYTF TGTGCCAGCAGTCCTCGCAGGGCTGGCTACACCTTC
- TRBJ1-5 TRBD1 TRBV28 CASSLSPTGSNQPQHF TGTGCCAGCAGTTTATCGCCGACAGGGAGCAATCAGCCCCAGCATTTT
- TRBJ1-2 - TRBV4-3 CASSQDLQGWGSYGYTF TGCGCCAGCAGCCAAGATCTCCAGGGCTGGGGTAGCTATGGCTACACCTTC
- TRBJ1-2 - TRBV28 CASRLRGQPANYGYTF TGTGCCAGCAGGCTACGGGGACAACCAGCTAACTATGGCTACACCTTC
once TRBJ1-6 - TRBV6-6 CASSQLQGWFSPLHF TGTGCCAGCAGTCAACTACAGGGATGGTTTTCGCCCCTCCACTTT
- TRBJ2-7 TRBD1 TRBV9 CASSLTGTGYEQYF TGTGCCAGCAGCTTGACCGGGACAGGGTACGAGCAGTACTTC
- TRBJ2-5 TRBD2 TRBV4-2 CASSHEGLVYF TGTGCCAGCAGCCACGAGGGACTAGTTTACTTC
- TRBJ2-2 TRBD1 TRBV7-2 CASSLGTGLTGELFF TGTGCCAGCAGCCTAGGGACAGGGTTGACCGGGGAGCTGTTTTTT
- TRBJ2-3 TRBD1 TRBV19 CATAGTGGRTDTQYF TGTGCCACCGCCGGGACAGGGGGCCGGACAGATACGCAGTATTTT
- TRBJ2-7 TRBD1 TRBV11-3 CASSQAGQGSYEQYF TGTGCCAGCAGCCAGGCAGGACAGGGGAGCTACGAGCAGTACTTC
- TRBJ2-1 TRBD2 TRBV11-3 CASSLGGLAGGAGSYNEQFF TGTGCCAGCAGCTTAGGGGGACTAGCGGGGGGCGCAGGCTCCTACAATGAGCAGTTCTTC
- TRBJ1-3 - TRBV6-9 CASPQAESGNTIYF TGTGCCAGCCCTCAGGCCGAATCTGGAAACACCATATATTTT
- TRBJ2-5 - TRBV7-9 CASTPRAETQYF TGTGCCAGCACCCCCAGGGCGGAGACCCAGTACTTC
- TRBJ2-2 - TRBV3-1/TRBV3-2 CASKVGTWNTGELFF TGTGCCAGCAAAGTGGGGACATGGAACACCGGGGAGCTGTTTTTT
- TRBJ1-2 TRBD1 TRBV7-2 CASSLVRRGRGGYTF TGTGCCAGCAGCTTAGTTCGCAGGGGGCGCGGGGGCTACACCTTC
- TRBJ1-6 - TRBV7-2 CASSRGAGALESPLHF TGTGCCAGCAGCCGGGGGGCGGGGGCATTGGAATCACCCCTCCACTTT
- TRBJ2-7 - TRBV28 CASSLWGFEQYF TGTGCCAGCAGTTTATGGGGCTTCGAGCAGTACTTC
- TRBJ2-7 TRBD2 TRBV5-8 CASSLRGGGEQYF TGTGCCAGCAGCTTGCGGGGCGGGGGAGAGCAGTACTTC
- TRBJ1-1 TRBD1 TRBV6-6 CASSNRGGTEAFF TGTGCCAGCAGTAACAGGGGGGGCACTGAAGCTTTCTTT
- TRBJ2-3 TRBD2 TRBV7-9 CASSLASGRGYTQYF TGTGCCAGCAGCTTAGCCAGCGGGAGGGGCTATACGCAGTATTTT
- TRBJ2-7 - TRBV7-9 CASQSRTNEQYF TGTGCCAGCCAGTCCCGTACGAACGAGCAGTACTTC
- TRBJ1-1 TRBD1 TRBV5-1 CASRPETGRTNTEAFF TGCGCCAGCAGACCGGAGACAGGGAGGACGAACACTGAAGCTTTCTTT
- TRBJ1-4 - TRBV10-3 CAIRQNRDTEKLFF TGTGCCATCAGACAAAACAGGGATACGGAAAAACTGTTTTTT
once TRBJ2-1 TRBD1 TRBV3-1/TRBV3-2 CASSPVTGQGSPYNEQFF TGTGCCAGCAGCCCAGTCACGGGACAGGGGAGCCCCTACAATGAGCAGTTCTTC
- TRBJ1-6 TRBD1 TRBV6-6 CASSHRDRFLYNSPLHF TGTGCCAGCAGTCACCGGGACAGATTTTTATATAATTCACCCCTCCACTTT
- TRBJ2-7 TRBD2 TRBV7-2 CASSLGLGGVYF TGTGCCAGCAGCTTGGGACTAGGGGGTGTGTACTTC
- TRBJ1-2 TRBD1 TRBV7-2 CASSYGTGGASGYGYTF TGTGCCAGCAGTTATGGGACAGGGGGCGCTTCGGGCTATGGCTACACCTTC
- TRBJ1-1 - TRBV7-3 CASSPRGGHDTEAFF TGTGCCAGCAGCCCTAGGGGAGGGCACGACACTGAAGCTTTCTTT
- TRBJ2-6 TRBD1 TRBV6-5 CASRGGTGSFNVLTF TGTGCCAGCAGGGGCGGGACAGGGTCATTCAACGTCCTGACTTTC
- TRBJ2-7 TRBD1 TRBV6-1 CASSEQGARGRQYF TGTGCCAGCAGTGAACAGGGGGCGCGGGGAAGACAGTACTTC
- TRBJ2-3 - TRBV4-3 CASSQDGALTDTQYF TGCGCCAGCAGCCAAGATGGGGCCCTCACAGATACGCAGTATTTT
once TRBJ1-1 - TRBV6-5 CASAPTGKVEAFF TGTGCCAGCGCCCCAACAGGGAAGGTTGAAGCTTTCTTT